This T cell receptor beta chain was recorded in a study of blood T cell repertoires in COVID-19. This clone was counted a single time. The method was immunoSEQ multiplex PCR; TCRdb's version includes in-frame clones alone and lacks a portion of them. The data contain fewer than 200,000 clones, 74% of them seen just once; the ten biggest clones take up less than 3%. CDR1 is MNHEY, CDR2 SVGAGI, per germline. Losses at the gene ends were 0 bases for V and 6 bases for J; bases not matched to a gene: 5. The CDR3 is 15 amino acids. The sequenced sample consisted of peripheral blood. This chain uses TRBV6-5 with TRBJ1-2; 9 positions match TRBD1. The TCR comes from a woman older than 75 with acute or convalescent COVID-19. The CDR3 sequence is CASSYSGRQGDGYTF. CDR3 sequence (DNA): TGTGCCAGCAGTTACTCGGGTCGACAGGGGGATGGCTACACCTTC.